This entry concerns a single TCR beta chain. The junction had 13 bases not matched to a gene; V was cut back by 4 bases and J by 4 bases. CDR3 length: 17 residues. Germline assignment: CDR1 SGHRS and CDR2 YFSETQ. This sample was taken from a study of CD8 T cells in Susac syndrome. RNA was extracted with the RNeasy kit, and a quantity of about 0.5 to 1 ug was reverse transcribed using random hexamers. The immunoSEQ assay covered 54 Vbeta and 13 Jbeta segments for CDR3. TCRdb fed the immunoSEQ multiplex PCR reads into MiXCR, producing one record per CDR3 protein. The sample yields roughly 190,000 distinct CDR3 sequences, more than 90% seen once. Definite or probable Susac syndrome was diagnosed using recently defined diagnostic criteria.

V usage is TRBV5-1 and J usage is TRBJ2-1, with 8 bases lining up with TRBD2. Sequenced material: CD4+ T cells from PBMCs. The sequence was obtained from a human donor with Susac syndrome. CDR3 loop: CASSNGLAFDSYNEQFF. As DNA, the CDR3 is TGCGCCAGCAGCAACGGACTAGCTTTTGACTCTTACAATGAGCAGTTCTTC.